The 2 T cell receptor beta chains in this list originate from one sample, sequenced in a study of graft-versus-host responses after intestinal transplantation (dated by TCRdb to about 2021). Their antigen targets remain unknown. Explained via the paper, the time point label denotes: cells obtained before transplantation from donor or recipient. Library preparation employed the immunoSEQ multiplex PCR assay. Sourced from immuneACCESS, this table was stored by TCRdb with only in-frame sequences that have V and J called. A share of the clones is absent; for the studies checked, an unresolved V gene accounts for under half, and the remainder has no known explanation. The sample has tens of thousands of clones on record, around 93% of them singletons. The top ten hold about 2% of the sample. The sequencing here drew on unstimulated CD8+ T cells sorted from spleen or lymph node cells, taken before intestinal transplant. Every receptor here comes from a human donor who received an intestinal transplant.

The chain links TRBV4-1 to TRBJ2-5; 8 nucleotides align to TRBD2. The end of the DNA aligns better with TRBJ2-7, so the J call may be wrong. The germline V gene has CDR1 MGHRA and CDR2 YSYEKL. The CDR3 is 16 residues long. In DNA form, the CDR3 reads TGCGCCAGCAGCCAAGAGTTGGCAGCGGGGGTATACGAGCAGTACTTC. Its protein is CASSQELAAGVYEQYF.

CDR3 in amino acids: CASSYSSGNSPLHF. CDR3 coding DNA: TGTGCCAGCAGTTACTCTAGCGGTAATTCACCCCTCCACTTT. This sequence joins TRBV6-5 and TRBJ1-6, with D unresolved. The CDR3 is 14 amino acids. CDR1 and CDR2 from the germline V gene are MNHEY and SVGAGI. Deletions cut 0 bases from V and 6 bases from J, with 6 bases between.